One and the same sample provided the 17 T cell receptor beta chains below, sequenced in a study of T cells of healthy individuals. TCRdb reprocessed the 5' RACE reads via MiXCR and lists one record per CDR3 protein. The sample carries about 96,000 distinct CDR3 sequences, approximately 16% recorded once. Receptors were obtained from a human donor in good health.

This clonotype was recorded at least ten times. The CDR3 coding sequence is TGTGCCAGCAGCTCCAGGGAAATCTCAGAGACCCAGTACTTC. Protein sequence: CASSSREISETQYF. The gene calls are TRBV7-6 and TRBJ2-5, with a possible D match to TRBD1 (5 bases). This CDR3 contains 14 residues. Deletions cut 4 bases from V and 4 bases from J, with 13 bases between. The V gene's germline CDR1 is SGHVS and CDR2 FNYEAQ.

This clonotype has at least ten counts. The chain couples TRBV19 to TRBJ2-3; weak D call: TRBD1 (6 bases). The CDR3 is made up of 13 amino acids. V lost 5 bases, J lost 3 bases, and 9 bases lay in between. Germline V lookup: CDR1 LNHDA, CDR2 SQIVND (reference sequence). CDR3 nucleotides: TGTGCCAGTAGTTGGACAGCGACAGATACGCAGTATTTT. Translation gives CASSWTATDTQYF.

This clonotype was seen at least ten times. The V and J genes are TRBV19 and TRBJ1-2; tentative D call: TRBD1 (5 bases). V was shortened by 7 bases and J by 8 bases, with 20 bases between the two germline ends. CDR1 and CDR2 (germline): LNHDA, SQIVND (reference sequence). This CDR3 has 14 residues. CDR3 DNA sequence: TGTGCCAGTATCGACCCGTCTGGGGGAAGGGGCTACACCTTC. Translating gives CASIDPSGGRGYTF.

For this clonotype: The junction and the germline gene differ at one end; a read error may be behind it. V usage is TRBV5-6 and J usage is TRBJ2-1; D gene uncertain. The CDR3 has 14 residues. Germline lookup yields CDR1 SGHDT and CDR2 YYEEEE. CDR3 sequence reads: CASSVWPSYNEQFF. The CDR3, as DNA: TGCGCCAGCAGTGTGTGGCCTTCCTACAATGAGCAGTTCTTC.

The genes are TRBV6-2 or TRBV6-3 and TRBJ1-2; 10 nucleotides agree with TRBD1. The J segment lost 5 bases and the V segment lost 5 bases, leaving 8 bases of the junction unmatched. The length of the CDR3 is 15 residues. The germline CDR1 and CDR2 sequences are MNHEY and SVGEGT. The CDR3 protein is CASSRQGARPYGYTF. Here the CDR3 DNA reads TGTGCCAGCAGTCGACAGGGGGCGAGACCGTATGGCTACACCTTC.

In this sample, this clonotype turned up many times. The chain is built from TRBV4-2 and TRBJ2-1, with D perhaps TRBD2 (5 bases). Trimming stripped 0 bases from V and 3 bases from J, with 18 bases between. The CDR3 is made up of 18 amino acids. CDR1 and CDR2 (germline): LGHNA, YNFKEQ. CDR3 nucleotides: TGTGCCAGCAGCCAAGATCCGGAAGCGGCCGTCCACTACAATGAGCAGTTCTTC. Its translation is CASSQDPEAAVHYNEQFF.

This clonotype was detected a few times. This chain links TRBV10-2 with TRBJ2-5; TRBD2 might be the D (6 bases). V was shortened by 6 bases and J by 4 bases, with 15 bases between the two germline ends. This CDR3 spans 14 amino acids. Germline CDR1 reads WSHSY; CDR2 reads SAAADI. CDR3 loop: CASSYSRGGETQYF. DNA of the CDR3: TGCGCCAGCAGCTACTCGCGGGGCGGAGAGACCCAGTACTTC.

This clonotype was observed at least ten times. The rearrangement joins TRBV9 to TRBJ2-3; tentative D call: TRBD2 (5 bases). This CDR3 spans 16 amino acids. V was clipped by 4 bases and J by 5 bases, with 20 bases between them. CDR1 SGDLS and CDR2 YYNGEE come from the germline V gene. In DNA, the CDR3 is TGTGCCAGCAGCTCCCACAGCGGTCCCACCGTAGATACGCAGTATTTT. This codes for CASSSHSGPTVDTQYF.

In this sample, this clonotype turned up many times. This chain joins TRBV7-9 and TRBJ1-5; D is undetermined. CDR3 length equals 13 residues. The germline gives CDR1 SEHNR, CDR2 FQNEAQ (reference sequence). Trimming pared 2 bases from V and 7 bases from J, leaving 9 bases between. The CDR3 here is CASSLSQTQPQHF. The CDR3 DNA sequence: TGTGCCAGCAGCTTATCCCAGACCCAGCCCCAGCATTTT.

This rearrangement joins TRBV7-4 to TRBJ2-6, with D hard to call. Germline CDR1 is SGHVT and CDR2 is SQSDAQ. The CDR3 runs to 16 residues. V shed 1 base and J shed 0 bases, with 7 bases lying between them. The CDR3 reads CASSLGRASGANVLTF. As DNA, the CDR3 is TGTGCCAGCAGCTTAGGAAGAGCCTCTGGGGCCAACGTCCTGACTTTC.

This clonotype was seen a handful of times. The chain links TRBV6-1 to TRBJ1-5; D is ambiguous. The CDR3 loop spans 11 amino acids. V lost 11 bases to trimming and J lost 7 bases, with 12 bases between them. Germline CDR1 is MNHNS and CDR2 is SASEGT. The CDR3, as DNA: TGTGCCGTGGCCTTGGGCCAGCCCCAGCATTTT. It yields the protein CAVALGQPQHF.

This clonotype was detected only a few times. The genes are TRBV7-2 and TRBJ2-5, with D unclear. CDR1 and CDR2 (germline): SGHTA, FQGNSA. Trimming left V 4 bases short and J 5 bases short, with 14 bases between. The CDR3 is made up of 14 amino acids. The CDR3, as DNA: TGTGCCAGCAGCTCCGACCCGGCCAAGGAGACCCAGTACTTC. Translated: CASSSDPAKETQYF.

The gene calls are TRBV28 and TRBJ1-1; 8 bases map to TRBD1. CDR3 size: 13 residues. V lost 6 bases and J lost 8; bases outside the gene matches: 8. CDR1 and CDR2 (germline): MDHEN, SYDVKM. The CDR3 coding sequence is TGTGCCAGCAGCTCCCTTGACAGGGGAGAAGCTTTCTTT. Its translation is CASSSLDRGEAFF.

This clonotype was seen ten or more times. V usage is TRBV3-1 and J usage is TRBJ1-6; no clear D gene. The CDR3 has 12 residues. Germline CDR1 and CDR2: LGHDT and YNNKEL (reference sequence). The V end was cut by 0 bases, the J end by 10 bases, with 4 bases between. DNA of the CDR3: TGTGCCAGCAGCCAAGAAGGCTCACCCCTCCACTTT. It specifies CASSQEGSPLHF. Complete variable domain (other parts from reference TRBV3-1 and TRBJ1-6): DTAVSQTPKYLVTQMGNDKSIKCEQNLGHDTMYWYKQDSKKFLKIMFSYNNKELIINETVPNRFSPKSPDKAHLNLHINSLELGDSAVYFCASSQEGSPLHFGNGTRLTVT.

This clonotype appeared many times. The DNA of the CDR3 is TGTGCCATCGGGACAGGGAGCACAGATACGCAGTATTTT. Protein: CAIGTGSTDTQYF. The genes are TRBV10-3 and TRBJ2-3; 9 bases map to TRBD1. Germline values: CDR1 ENHRY, CDR2 SYGVKD. The CDR3 length is 13 residues. J lost 0 bases, V lost 8 bases, and 0 bases had no gene match.

The chain is built from TRBV4-3 and TRBJ2-7; tentatively, D is TRBD1 or TRBD2 (5 bases each). Germline values: CDR1 LGHNA, CDR2 YSLEER. This CDR3 spans 13 amino acids. V gave up 0 bases and J gave up 6 bases, with 9 bases separating them. CDR3 nucleotide sequence: TGCGCCAGCAGCCAAGATGGGGGTTCCGAGCAGTACTTC. This gives the protein CASSQDGGSEQYF.

This clonotype was detected a few times. V usage is TRBV6-5 and J usage is TRBJ2-7; no definite D call. V lost 2 bases, J lost 2 bases, and 10 bases lay in between. This CDR3 contains 14 residues. From germline, CDR1 is MNHEY and CDR2 SVGAGI. The CDR3 bases are TGTGCCAGCAGTTACAGGGAACCACCCTACGAGCAGTACTTC. Protein sequence: CASSYREPPYEQYF.